This TCR beta chain was sequenced during a study of blood T cell repertoires in COVID-19. On the study more broadly: Both acute and convalescent COVID-19 samples were obtained from the United States, Italy and Spain.

Trimming removed 1 base from V and 6 bases from J, with 14 bases in between. CDR1 and CDR2 (germline): SGHRS, YFSETQ. The CDR3 contains 15 residues. Method: immunoSEQ multiplex PCR; TCRdb's copy keeps in-frame clones and lacks some. The sample contains 150,000 to 200,000 clones, around 80% of which appear only once. Sequenced sample: peripheral blood. V gene TRBV5-1 combines with J gene TRBJ2-1; D may be TRBD2 (6 bases). This receptor was identified in a woman over 75 with acute or convalescent COVID-19. CDR3: CASSLNGGVSNEQFF. CDR3 DNA sequence: TGCGCCAGCAGCTTGAACGGGGGAGTGTCCAATGAGCAGTTCTTC.